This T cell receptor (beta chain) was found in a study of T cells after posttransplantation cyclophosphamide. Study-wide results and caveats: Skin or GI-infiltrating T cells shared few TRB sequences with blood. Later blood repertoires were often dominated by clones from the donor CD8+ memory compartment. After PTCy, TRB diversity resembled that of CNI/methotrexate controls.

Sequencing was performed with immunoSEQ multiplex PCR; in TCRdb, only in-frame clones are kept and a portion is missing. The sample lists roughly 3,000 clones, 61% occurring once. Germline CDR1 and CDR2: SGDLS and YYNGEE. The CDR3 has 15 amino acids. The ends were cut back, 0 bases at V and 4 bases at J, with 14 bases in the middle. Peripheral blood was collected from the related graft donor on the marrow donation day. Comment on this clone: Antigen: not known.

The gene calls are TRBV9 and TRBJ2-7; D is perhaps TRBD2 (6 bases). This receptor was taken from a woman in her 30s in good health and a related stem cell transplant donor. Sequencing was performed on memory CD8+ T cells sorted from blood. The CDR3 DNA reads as TGTGCCAGCAGCGTAGGGGTAGCGGCGACGTACGAGCAGTACTTC. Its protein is CASSVGVAATYEQYF. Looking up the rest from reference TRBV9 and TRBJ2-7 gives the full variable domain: DSGVTQTPKHLITATGQRVTLRCSPRSGDLSVYWYQQSLDQGLQFLIQYYNGEERAKGNILERFSAQQFPDLHSELNLSSLELGDSALYFCASSVGVAATYEQYFGPGTRLTVT.